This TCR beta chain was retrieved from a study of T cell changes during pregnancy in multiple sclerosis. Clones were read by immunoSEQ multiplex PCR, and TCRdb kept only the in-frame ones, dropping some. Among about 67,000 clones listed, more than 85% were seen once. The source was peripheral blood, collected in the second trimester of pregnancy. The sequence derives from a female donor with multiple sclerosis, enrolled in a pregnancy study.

The CDR3 DNA reads TGTGCCTGGAAAAGACAGGGGGCGTCGAACACCGGGGAGCTGTTTTTT. This encodes CAWKRQGASNTGELFF. The rearrangement joins TRBV30 to TRBJ2-2; 10 bases agree with TRBD1. The junction had 5 bases not matched to a gene; V was cut back by 4 bases and J by 0 bases. Germline lookup yields CDR1 GTSNPN and CDR2 SVGIG (reference sequence). The CDR3 is made up of 16 amino acids.